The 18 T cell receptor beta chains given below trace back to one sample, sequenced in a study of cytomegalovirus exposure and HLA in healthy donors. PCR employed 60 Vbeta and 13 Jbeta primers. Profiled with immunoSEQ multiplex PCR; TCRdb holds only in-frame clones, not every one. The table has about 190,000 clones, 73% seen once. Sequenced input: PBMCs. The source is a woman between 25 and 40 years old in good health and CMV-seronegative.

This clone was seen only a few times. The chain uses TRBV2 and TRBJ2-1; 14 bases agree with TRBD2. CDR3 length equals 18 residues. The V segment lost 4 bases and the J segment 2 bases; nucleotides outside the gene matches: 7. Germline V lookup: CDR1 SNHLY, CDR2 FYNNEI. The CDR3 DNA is TGTGCCAGCAGTGGGACTAGCGGGGGGAGGACGGCCTACAATGAGCAGTTCTTC. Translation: CASSGTSGGRTAYNEQFF.

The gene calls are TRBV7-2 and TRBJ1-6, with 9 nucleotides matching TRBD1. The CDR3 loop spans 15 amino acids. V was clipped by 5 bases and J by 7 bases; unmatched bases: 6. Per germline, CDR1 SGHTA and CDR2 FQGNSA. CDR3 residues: CASSPRQGGNSPLHF. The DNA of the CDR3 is TGTGCCAGCAGCCCGAGACAGGGGGGGAATTCACCCCTCCACTTT.

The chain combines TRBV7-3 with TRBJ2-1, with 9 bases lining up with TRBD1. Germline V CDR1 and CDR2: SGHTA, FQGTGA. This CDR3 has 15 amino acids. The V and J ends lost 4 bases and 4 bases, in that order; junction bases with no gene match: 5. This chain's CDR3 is CASSSNRGRYNEQFF. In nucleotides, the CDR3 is TGTGCCAGCAGCTCGAACAGGGGGCGGTACAATGAGCAGTTCTTC.

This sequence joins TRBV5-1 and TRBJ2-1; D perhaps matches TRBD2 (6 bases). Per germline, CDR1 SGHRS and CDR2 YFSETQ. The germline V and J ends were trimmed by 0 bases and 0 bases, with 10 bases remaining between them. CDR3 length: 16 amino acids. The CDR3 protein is CASSLAVGSSYNEQFF. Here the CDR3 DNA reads TGCGCCAGCAGCTTGGCGGTCGGGAGCTCCTACAATGAGCAGTTCTTC.

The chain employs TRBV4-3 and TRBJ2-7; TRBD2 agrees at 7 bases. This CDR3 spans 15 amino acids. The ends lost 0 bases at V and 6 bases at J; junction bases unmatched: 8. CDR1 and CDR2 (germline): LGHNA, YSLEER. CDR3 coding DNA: TGCGCCAGCAGCCAAGATACTAGCGCCGTTCGCGAGCAGTACTTC. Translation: CASSQDTSAVREQYF.

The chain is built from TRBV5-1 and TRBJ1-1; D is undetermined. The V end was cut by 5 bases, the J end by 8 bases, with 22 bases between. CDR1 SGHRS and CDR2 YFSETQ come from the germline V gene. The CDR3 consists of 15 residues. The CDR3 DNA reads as TGCGCCAGCAGGATGTCGGGGTCTCCTGAAGGGGAAGCTTTCTTT. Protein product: CASRMSGSPEGEAFF. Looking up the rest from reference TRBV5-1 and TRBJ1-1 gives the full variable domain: KAGVTQTPRYLIKTRGQQVTLSCSPISGHRSVSWYQQTPGQGLQFLFEYFSETQRNKGNFPGRFSGRQFSNSRSEMNVSTLELGDSALYLCASRMSGSPEGEAFFGQGTRLTVV.

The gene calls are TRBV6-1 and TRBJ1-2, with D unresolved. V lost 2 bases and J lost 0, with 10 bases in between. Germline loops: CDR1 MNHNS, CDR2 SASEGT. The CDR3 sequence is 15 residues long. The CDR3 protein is CASSERSATNYGYTF. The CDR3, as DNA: TGTGCCAGCAGTGAAAGGAGCGCGACTAACTATGGCTACACCTTC.

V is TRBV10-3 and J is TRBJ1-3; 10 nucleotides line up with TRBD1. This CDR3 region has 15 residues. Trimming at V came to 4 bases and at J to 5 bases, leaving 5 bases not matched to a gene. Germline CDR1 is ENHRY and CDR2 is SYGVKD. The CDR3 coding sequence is TGTGCCATCAGTGTAGGGGACAGGGGAAGAAACACCATATATTTT. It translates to CAISVGDRGRNTIYF.

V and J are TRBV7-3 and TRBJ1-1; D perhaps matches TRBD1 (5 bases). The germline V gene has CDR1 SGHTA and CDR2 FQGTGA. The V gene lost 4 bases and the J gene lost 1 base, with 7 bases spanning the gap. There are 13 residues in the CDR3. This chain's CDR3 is CASSSGQNTEAFF. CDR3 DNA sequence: TGTGCCAGCAGCTCTGGACAGAACACTGAAGCTTTCTTT.

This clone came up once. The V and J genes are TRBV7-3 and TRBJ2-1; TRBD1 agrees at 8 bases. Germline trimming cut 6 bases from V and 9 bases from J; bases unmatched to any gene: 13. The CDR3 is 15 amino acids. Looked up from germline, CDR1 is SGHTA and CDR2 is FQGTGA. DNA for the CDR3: TGTGCCAGCAGGGACAGGGTAAATCCGGCCAGTGAGCAGTTCTTC. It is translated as CASRDRVNPASEQFF.

This CDR3 is CASRGHSGANVLTF. The DNA of the CDR3 is TGTGCCAGTAGAGGGCACTCTGGGGCCAACGTCCTGACTTTC. The rearrangement uses TRBV6-1 and TRBJ2-6; D may be TRBD2 (5 bases). Germline lookup yields CDR1 MNHNS and CDR2 SASEGT. Trimming stripped 9 bases from V and 0 bases from J, with 9 bases between. The CDR3 sequence is 14 residues long.

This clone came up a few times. As DNA, the CDR3 is TGTGCCAGCAGTGAAAATGGGTTCCAGGAGAACACTGAAGCTTTCTTT. Translated, it gives CASSENGFQENTEAFF. The V gene is TRBV25-1, the J gene TRBJ1-1; D is ambiguous. Germline V gene lookup returns CDR1 MGHDK and CDR2 SYGVNS. This CDR3 is built from 16 residues. The V end lost 2 bases, the J end lost 1 base, and 14 bases lay between the germline ends.

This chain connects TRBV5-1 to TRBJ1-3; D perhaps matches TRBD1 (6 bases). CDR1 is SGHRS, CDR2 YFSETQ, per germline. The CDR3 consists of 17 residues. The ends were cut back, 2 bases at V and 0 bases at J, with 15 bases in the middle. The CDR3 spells CASSFNTGRYSGNTIYF. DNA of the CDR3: TGCGCCAGCAGCTTTAATACAGGGAGATACTCTGGAAACACCATATATTTT. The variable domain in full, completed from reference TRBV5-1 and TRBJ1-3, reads KAGVTQTPRYLIKTRGQQVTLSCSPISGHRSVSWYQQTPGQGLQFLFEYFSETQRNKGNFPGRFSGRQFSNSRSEMNVSTLELGDSALYLCASSFNTGRYSGNTIYFGEGSWLTVV.

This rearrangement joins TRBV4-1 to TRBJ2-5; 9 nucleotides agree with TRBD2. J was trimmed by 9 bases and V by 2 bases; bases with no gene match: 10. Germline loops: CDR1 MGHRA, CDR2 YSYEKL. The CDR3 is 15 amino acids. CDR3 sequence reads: CASSQRTSANGAQYF. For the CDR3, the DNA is TGCGCCAGCAGCCAAAGGACTAGCGCTAACGGGGCCCAGTACTTC.

CDR3 bases: TGTGCCAGCTCACCACAGGGGGATATGAACACTGAAGCTTTCTTT. Translating it yields CASSPQGDMNTEAFF. The gene calls are TRBV18 and TRBJ1-1, with D tentatively TRBD1 (6 bases). The CDR3 totals 15 residues. V shed 1 base and J shed 0 bases, with 9 bases lying between them. Germline CDR1 KGHSH, CDR2 LQKENI.

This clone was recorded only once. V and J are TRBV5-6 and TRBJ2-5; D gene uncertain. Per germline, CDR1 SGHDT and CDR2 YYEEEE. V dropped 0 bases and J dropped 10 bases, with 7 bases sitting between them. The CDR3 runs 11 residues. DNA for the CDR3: TGTGCCAGCAGCTTGGCGGTAGACCAGTACTTC. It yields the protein CASSLAVDQYF. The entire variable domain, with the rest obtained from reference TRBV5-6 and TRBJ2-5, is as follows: DAGVTQSPTHLIKTRGQQVTLRCSPKSGHDTVSWYQQALGQGPQFIFQYYEEEERQRGNFPDRFSGHQFPNYSSELNVNALLLGDSALYLCASSLAVDQYFGPGTRLLVL.

The CDR3: CASSDSANEKLFF. In DNA form, the CDR3 reads TGTGCCAGCAGCGACAGTGCCAATGAAAAACTGTTTTTT. The chain recombines TRBV7-9 with TRBJ1-4; perhaps TRBD1 as D (5 bases). Trimming left V 5 bases short and J 5 bases short, with 9 bases between. Germline lookup yields CDR1 SEHNR and CDR2 FQNEAQ (reference sequence). This CDR3 contains 13 residues.

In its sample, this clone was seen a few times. The CDR3 coding sequence is TGTGCCAGCAGCTTGGACGTCGGAGGAGGGACAGGGGGCAACTATGGCTACACCTTC. Its protein product is CASSLDVGGGTGGNYGYTF. The chain is built from TRBV5-6 and TRBJ1-2; 12 nucleotides line up with TRBD1. This CDR3 has 19 amino acids. Germline CDR1 SGHDT, CDR2 YYEEEE. The J segment lost 2 bases and the V segment lost 0 bases, leaving 11 bases of the junction unmatched.